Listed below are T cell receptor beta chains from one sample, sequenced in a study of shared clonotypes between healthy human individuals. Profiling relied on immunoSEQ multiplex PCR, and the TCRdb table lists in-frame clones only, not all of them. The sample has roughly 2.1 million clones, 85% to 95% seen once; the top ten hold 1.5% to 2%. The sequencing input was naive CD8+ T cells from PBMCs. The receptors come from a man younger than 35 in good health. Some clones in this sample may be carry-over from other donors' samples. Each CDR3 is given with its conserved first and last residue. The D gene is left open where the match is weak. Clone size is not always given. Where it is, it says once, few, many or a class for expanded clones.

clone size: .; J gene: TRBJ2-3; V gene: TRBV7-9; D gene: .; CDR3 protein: CASRLPGQPNTDTQYF; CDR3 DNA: TGTGCCAGCAGGTTACCGGGACAACCAAACACAGATACGCAGTATTTT
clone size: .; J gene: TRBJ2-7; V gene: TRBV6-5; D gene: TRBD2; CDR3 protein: CASSYLGGFIYEQYF; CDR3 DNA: TGTGCCAGCAGTTACTTGGGAGGGTTTATCTACGAGCAGTACTTC
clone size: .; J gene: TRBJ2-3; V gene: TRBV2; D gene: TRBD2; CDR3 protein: CASSGLAGNTDTQYF; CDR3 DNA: TGTGCCAGCAGTGGACTAGCGGGGAACACAGATACGCAGTATTTT
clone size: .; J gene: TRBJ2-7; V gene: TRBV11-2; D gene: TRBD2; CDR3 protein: CASSPPRLAGAYEQYF; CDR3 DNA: TGTGCCAGCAGCCCGCCAAGACTAGCGGGAGCCTACGAGCAGTACTTC
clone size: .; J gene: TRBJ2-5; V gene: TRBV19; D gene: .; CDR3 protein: CASSPGLETQYF; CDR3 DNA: TGTGCCAGTAGCCCGGGGCTGGAGACCCAGTACTTC
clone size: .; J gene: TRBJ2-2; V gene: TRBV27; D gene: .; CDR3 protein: CASSFRSGSTGELFF; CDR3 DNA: TGTGCCAGCAGTTTTCGGTCAGGGTCCACCGGGGAGCTGTTTTTT
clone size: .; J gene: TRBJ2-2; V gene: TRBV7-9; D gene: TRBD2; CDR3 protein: CASSLVLTSGAYTGELFF; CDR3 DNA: TGTGCCAGCAGCTTAGTGTTGACTAGCGGGGCCTACACCGGGGAGCTGTTTTTT
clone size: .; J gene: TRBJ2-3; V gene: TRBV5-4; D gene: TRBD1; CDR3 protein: CASSWGQGSTDTQYF; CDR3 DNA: TGTGCCAGCAGCTGGGGACAGGGCAGCACAGATACGCAGTATTTT
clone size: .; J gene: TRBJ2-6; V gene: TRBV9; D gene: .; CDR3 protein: CASSLRASGANVLTF; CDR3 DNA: TGTGCCAGCAGCTTACGTGCGTCCGGGGCCAACGTCCTGACTTTC
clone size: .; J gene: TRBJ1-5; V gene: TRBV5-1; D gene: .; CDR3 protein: CASSSDSINQPQHF; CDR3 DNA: TGCGCCAGCAGCTCGGACAGCATCAATCAGCCCCAGCATTTT
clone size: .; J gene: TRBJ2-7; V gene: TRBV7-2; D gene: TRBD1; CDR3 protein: CASSLSQGVTYEQYF; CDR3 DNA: TGTGCCAGCAGCTTATCACAGGGGGTGACCTACGAGCAGTACTTC
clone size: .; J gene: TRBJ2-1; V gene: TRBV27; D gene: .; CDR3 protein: CASTRGGYDGNEQFF; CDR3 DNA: TGTGCCAGCACCCGTGGGGGATATGATGGCAATGAGCAGTTCTTC
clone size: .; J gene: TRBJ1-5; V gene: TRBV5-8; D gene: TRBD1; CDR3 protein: CASSLTGTRGGSNQPQHF; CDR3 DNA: TGTGCCAGCAGCCTGACAGGGACTCGAGGTGGGAGCAATCAGCCCCAGCATTTT
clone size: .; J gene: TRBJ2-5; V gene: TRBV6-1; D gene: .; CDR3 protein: CASLSGNLKTQYF; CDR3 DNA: TGTGCCAGCTTATCTGGGAATCTAAAGACCCAGTACTTC
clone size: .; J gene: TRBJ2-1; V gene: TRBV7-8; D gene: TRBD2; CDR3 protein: CASSSQLAGAPNEQFF; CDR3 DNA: TGTGCCAGCAGCTCACAGCTAGCGGGAGCCCCCAATGAGCAGTTCTTC
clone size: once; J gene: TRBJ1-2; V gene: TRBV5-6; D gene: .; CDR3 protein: CASSFINSETYGYTF; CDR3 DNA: TGTGCCAGCAGCTTTATTAACAGCGAAACCTATGGCTACACCTTC
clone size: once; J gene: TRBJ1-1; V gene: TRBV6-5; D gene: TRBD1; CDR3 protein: CASKGGRTGAAEAFF; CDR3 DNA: TGTGCCAGCAAAGGCGGACGGACAGGGGCGGCTGAAGCTTTCTTT
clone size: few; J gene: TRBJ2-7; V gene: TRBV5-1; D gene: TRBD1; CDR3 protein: CASSLGQGASYEQYF; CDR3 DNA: TGCGCCAGCAGCTTGGGGCAGGGGGCTTCCTACGAGCAGTACTTC
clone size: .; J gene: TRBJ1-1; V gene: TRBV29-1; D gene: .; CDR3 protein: CSVERRTGLPTEAFF; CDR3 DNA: TGCAGCGTCGAACGAAGAACAGGGCTCCCGACTGAAGCTTTCTTT
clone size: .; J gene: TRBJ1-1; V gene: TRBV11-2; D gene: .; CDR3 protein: CASRPDGGLNTEAFF; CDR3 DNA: TGTGCCAGCAGACCCGATGGCGGGCTCAACACTGAAGCTTTCTTT
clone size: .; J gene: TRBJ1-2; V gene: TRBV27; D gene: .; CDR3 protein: CASTDVRSSGYTF; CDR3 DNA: TGTGCCAGCACGGACGTACGGAGCAGCGGCTACACCTTC
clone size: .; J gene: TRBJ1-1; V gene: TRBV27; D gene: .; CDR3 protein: CASSLMGRQEAFF; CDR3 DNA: TGTGCCAGCAGTTTAATGGGACGCCAGGAAGCTTTCTTT
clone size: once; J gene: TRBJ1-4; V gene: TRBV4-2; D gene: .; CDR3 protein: CASSQTPGATNEKLFF; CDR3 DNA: TGTGCCAGCAGCCAAACCCCAGGGGCAACTAATGAAAAACTGTTTTTT
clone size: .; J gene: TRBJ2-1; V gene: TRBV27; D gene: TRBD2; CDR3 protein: CASAERGSYNEQFF; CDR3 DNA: TGTGCCAGCGCTGAGCGGGGAAGTTACAATGAGCAGTTCTTC
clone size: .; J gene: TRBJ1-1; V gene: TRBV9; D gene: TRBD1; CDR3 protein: CASSDRDRDGIEAFF; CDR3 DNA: TGTGCCAGCAGCGACCGGGACAGGGACGGGATTGAAGCTTTCTTT
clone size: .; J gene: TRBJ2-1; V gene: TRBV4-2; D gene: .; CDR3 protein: CASSHNPWKSLSVDEQFF; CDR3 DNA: TGTGCCAGCAGCCACAACCCTTGGAAGTCCCTCTCTGTAGATGAGCAGTTCTTC
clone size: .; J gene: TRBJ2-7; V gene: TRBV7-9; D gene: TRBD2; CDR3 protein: CASSPNPGTSGTYEQYF; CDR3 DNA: TGTGCCAGCAGCCCCAATCCCGGGACTAGCGGGACCTACGAGCAGTACTTC
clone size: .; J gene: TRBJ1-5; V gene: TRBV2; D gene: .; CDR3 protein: CASREADSNQPQHF; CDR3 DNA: TGTGCCAGCCGAGAGGCAGATAGCAATCAGCCCCAGCATTTT
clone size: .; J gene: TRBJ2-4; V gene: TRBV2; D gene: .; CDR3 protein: CASSRALAKNIQYF; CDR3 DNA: TGTGCCAGCAGCAGGGCTCTAGCCAAAAACATTCAGTACTTC
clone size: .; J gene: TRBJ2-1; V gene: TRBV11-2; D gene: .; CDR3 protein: CASRQGYNEQFF; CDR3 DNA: TGTGCCAGCAGACAAGGGTACAATGAGCAGTTCTTC
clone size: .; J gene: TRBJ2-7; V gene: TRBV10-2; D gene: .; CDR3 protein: CASSPTGLLDEQYF; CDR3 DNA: TGCGCCAGCAGTCCGACAGGCCTACTTGACGAGCAGTACTTC
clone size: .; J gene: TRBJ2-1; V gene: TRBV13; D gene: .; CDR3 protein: CASSPQDRFVPFF; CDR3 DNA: TGTGCCAGCAGCCCCCAAGACAGGTTTGTCCCGTTCTTC
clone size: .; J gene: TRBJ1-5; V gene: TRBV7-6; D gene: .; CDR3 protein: CASSPQINSNQPQHF; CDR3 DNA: TGTGCCAGCAGCCCGCAGATTAATAGCAATCAGCCCCAGCATTTT
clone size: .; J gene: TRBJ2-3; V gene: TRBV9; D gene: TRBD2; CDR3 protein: CASSVPPGLAGGPIGSPDTQYF; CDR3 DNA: TGTGCCAGCAGCGTCCCCCCGGGACTAGCGGGAGGGCCTATTGGGTCTCCAGATACGCAGTATTTT
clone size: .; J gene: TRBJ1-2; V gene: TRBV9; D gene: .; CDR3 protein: CASSVVGTNYGYTF; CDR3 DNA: TGTGCCAGCAGCGTAGTTGGGACTAACTATGGCTACACCTTC
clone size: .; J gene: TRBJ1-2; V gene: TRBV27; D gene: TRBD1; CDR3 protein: CASSRSTGSSYGYTF; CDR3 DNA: TGTGCCAGCAGTCGATCGACAGGGAGTTCCTATGGCTACACCTTC
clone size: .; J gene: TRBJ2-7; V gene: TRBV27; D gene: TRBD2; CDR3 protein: CASGLAGRSYEQYF; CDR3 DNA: TGTGCCAGCGGTCTAGCGGGACGCTCCTACGAGCAGTACTTC
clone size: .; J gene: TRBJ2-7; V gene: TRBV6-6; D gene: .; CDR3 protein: CASSLGHPSSYEQYF; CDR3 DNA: TGTGCCAGCAGCCTGGGACACCCGAGCTCCTACGAGCAGTACTTC
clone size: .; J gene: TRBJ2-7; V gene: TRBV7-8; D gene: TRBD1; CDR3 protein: CASSLNFDRVGAYEQYF; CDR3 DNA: TGTGCCAGCAGCCTCAATTTCGACAGGGTAGGGGCCTACGAGCAGTACTTC
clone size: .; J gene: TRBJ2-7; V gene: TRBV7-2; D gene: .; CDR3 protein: CASSSDPGYSYEQYF; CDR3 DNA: TGTGCCAGCAGCTCAGACCCGGGCTACTCCTACGAGCAGTACTTC
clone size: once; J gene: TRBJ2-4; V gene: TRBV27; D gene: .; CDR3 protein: CASSFLAEGGLSKNIQYF; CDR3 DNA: TGTGCCAGCAGTTTCCTAGCGGAAGGGGGATTATCCAAAAACATTCAGTACTTC
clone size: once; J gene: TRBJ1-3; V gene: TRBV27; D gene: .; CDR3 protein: CASRLTLSGNTIYF; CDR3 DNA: TGTGCCAGCAGGCTAACCCTCTCTGGAAACACCATATATTTT
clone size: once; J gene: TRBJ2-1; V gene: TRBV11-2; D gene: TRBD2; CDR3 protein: CASSLHKTTPSGRDNEQFF; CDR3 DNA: TGTGCCAGCAGCCTTCACAAAACTACCCCTAGCGGGAGAGACAATGAGCAGTTCTTC
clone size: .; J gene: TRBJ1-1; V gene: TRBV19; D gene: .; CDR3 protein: CASHGADGLGTEAFF; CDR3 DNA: TGTGCCAGCCACGGGGCTGATGGGTTAGGCACTGAAGCTTTCTTT
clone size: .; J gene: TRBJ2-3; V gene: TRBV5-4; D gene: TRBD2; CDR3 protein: CASSFLAGTDTQYF; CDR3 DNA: TGTGCCAGCAGCTTCCTAGCGGGCACAGATACGCAGTATTTT
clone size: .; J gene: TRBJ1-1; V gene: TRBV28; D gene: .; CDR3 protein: CASRTYAEMDTEAFF; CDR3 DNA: TGTGCCAGCCGGACATACGCCGAAATGGACACTGAAGCTTTCTTT
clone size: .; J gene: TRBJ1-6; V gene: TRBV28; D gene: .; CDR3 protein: CASSLVTVNNSPLHF; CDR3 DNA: TGTGCCAGCAGTTTGGTCACAGTCAATAATTCACCCCTCCACTTT
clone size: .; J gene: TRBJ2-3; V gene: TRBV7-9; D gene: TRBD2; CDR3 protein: CASKEASGISGTDTQYF; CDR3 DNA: TGTGCCAGCAAAGAGGCTAGCGGGATATCTGGCACAGATACGCAGTATTTT
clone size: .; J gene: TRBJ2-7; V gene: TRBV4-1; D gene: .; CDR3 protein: CASSGSLATYEQYF; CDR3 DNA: TGCGCCAGCTCGGGTTCCCTCGCAACCTACGAGCAGTACTTC
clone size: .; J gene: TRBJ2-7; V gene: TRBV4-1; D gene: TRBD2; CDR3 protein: CASSQRLAGSYEQYF; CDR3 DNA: TGCGCCAGCAGCCAACGTCTAGCGGGCTCCTACGAGCAGTACTTC
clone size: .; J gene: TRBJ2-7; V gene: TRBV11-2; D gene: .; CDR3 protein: CASTSNPFYEQYF; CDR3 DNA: TGTGCCAGCACTTCCAATCCATTTTACGAGCAGTACTTC
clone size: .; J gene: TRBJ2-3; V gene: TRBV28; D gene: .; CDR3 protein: CASSLHPSTDTQYF; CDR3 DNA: TGTGCCAGCAGTCTGCATCCCAGCACAGATACGCAGTATTTT
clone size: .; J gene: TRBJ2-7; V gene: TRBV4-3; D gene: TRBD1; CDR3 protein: CASSQDRTGLSYEQYF; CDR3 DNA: TGCGCCAGCAGCCAAGATCGGACAGGGCTGTCCTACGAGCAGTACTTC
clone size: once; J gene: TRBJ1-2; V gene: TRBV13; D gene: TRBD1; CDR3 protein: CASSARTGFYGYTF; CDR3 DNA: TGTGCCAGCAGCGCCCGGACAGGTTTCTATGGCTACACCTTC
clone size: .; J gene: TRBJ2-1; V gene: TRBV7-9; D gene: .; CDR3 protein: CAVALILSGGPTNNEQFF; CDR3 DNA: TGTGCCGTAGCTTTGATTTTGTCGGGCGGACCGACCAACAATGAGCAGTTCTTC
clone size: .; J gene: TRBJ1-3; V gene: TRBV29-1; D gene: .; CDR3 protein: CSARGAYSGNTIYF; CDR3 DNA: TGCAGCGCACGCGGTGCCTACTCTGGAAACACCATATATTTT
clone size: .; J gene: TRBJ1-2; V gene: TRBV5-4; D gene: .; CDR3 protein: CASSLMGKGYTF; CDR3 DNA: TGTGCCAGCAGCTTGATGGGAAAGGGCTACACCTTC
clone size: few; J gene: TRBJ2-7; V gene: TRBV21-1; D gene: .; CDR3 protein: CAPQGSAHEQYF; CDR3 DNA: TGTGCCCCTCAGGGCAGTGCCCACGAGCAGTACTTC